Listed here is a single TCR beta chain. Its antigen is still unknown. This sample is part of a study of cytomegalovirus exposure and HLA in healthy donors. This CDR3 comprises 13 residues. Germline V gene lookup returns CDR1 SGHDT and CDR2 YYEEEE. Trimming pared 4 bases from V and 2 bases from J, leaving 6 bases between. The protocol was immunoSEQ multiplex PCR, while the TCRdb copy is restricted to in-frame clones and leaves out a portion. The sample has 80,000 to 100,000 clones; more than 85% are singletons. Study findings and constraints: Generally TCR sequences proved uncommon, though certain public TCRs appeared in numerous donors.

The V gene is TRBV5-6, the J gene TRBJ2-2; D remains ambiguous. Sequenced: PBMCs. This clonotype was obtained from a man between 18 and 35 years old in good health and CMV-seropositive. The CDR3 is CASSAPNTGELFF. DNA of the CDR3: TGTGCCAGCAGCGCGCCCAACACCGGGGAGCTGTTTTTT.